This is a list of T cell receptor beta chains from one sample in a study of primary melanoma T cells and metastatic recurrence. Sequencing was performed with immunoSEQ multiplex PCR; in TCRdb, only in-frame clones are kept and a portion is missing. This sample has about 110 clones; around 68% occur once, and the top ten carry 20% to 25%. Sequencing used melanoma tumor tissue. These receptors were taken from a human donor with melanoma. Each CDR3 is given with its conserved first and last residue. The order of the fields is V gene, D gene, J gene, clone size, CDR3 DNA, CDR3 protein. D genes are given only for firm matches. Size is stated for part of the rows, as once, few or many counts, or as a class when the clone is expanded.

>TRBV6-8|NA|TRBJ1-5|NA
TGTGCCAGCAGTTACGGATCCAATCAGCCCCAGCATTTT
CASSYGSNQPQHF
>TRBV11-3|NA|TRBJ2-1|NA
TGTGCCAGCAGATTCAGGGTTCTCGACTACAATGAGCAGTTCTTC
CASRFRVLDYNEQFF
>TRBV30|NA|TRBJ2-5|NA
TGTGCCTGGAGTGGAGGGGGAACCCAAGAGACCCAGTACTTC
CAWSGGGTQETQYF
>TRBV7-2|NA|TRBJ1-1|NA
TGTGCCAGCAGCGCACAACCCCAAGCCACCACTGAAGCTTTCTTT
CASSAQPQATTEAFF
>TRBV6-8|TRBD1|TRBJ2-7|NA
TGTGCCAGCAGTTACGGCAGGGGGCACGAGCAGTACTTC
CASSYGRGHEQYF
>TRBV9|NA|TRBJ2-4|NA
TGTGCCAGCAACGGGGTGGAAAACATTCAGTACTTC
CASNGVENIQYF
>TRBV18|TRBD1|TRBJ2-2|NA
TGTGCCAGCTCAGACAGGGGACGCAACACCGGGGAGCTGTTTTTT
CASSDRGRNTGELFF
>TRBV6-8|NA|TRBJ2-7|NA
TGTGCCAGCAGTTACTCGTCCAGGGGGGGGTACGAGCAGTACTTC
CASSYSSRGGYEQYF
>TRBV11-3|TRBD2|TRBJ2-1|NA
TGTGCCAGCAGCTTAGTGGCGGGAGGGCCGAACAATGAGCAGTTCTTC
CASSLVAGGPNNEQFF
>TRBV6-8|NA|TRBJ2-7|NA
TGTGCCATCAGTTGGGACAAACCCTACGAGCAGTACTTC
CAISWDKPYEQYF
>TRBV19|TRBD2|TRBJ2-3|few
TGTGCCAGTAGTCCCTCAGGACTAGCGCGGGCAGATACGCAGTATTTT
CASSPSGLARADTQYF
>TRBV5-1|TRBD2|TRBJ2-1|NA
TGCGCCAGCAGCTCCACTAGCGGGGGTACCAATGAGCAGTTCTTC
CASSSTSGGTNEQFF
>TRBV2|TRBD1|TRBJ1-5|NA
TGTGCCAGCGGAGGGACAGTTTTAAATCAGCCCCAGCATTTT
CASGGTVLNQPQHF
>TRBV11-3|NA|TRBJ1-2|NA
TGTGCCAGCAGCTTAGACGAAGGATTCTATGGCTACACCTTC
CASSLDEGFYGYTF
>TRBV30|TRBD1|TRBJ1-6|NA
TGTGCCGGATCCTCGGGACAGGAAAATTCACCCCTCCACTTT
CAGSSGQENSPLHF
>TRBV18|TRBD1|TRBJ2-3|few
TGTGCCAGCTCACCACGCGGGACAGGGGCAGATACGCAGTATTTT
CASSPRGTGADTQYF
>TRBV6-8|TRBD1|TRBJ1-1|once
TGTGCCATCGCGGGACAGGAGGCTGAAGCTTTCTTT
CAIAGQEAEAFF
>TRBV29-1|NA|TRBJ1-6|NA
TGCAGCGCAAGGGCAGGGCTTGATTCACCCCTCCACTTT
CSARAGLDSPLHF
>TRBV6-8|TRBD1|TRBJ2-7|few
TGTGCCATCAGTGTTATAGGACAGGGGAGTGAGCAGTACTTC
CAISVIGQGSEQYF
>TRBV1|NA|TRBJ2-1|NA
TGCGCCAGCAGCCAACAGTCGGGGTGGGATGAGCAGTTCTTC
CASSQQSGWDEQFF
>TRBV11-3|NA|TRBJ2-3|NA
TGTGCCAGCAGCCTTATCTTCCCAGGGAAAACAGATACGCAGTATTTT
CASSLIFPGKTDTQYF
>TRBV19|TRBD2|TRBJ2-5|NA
TGTGCCAGTAGTATATTGCCTAGCGGGGGGCAAGAGACCCAGTACTTC
CASSILPSGGQETQYF
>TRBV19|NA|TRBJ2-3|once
TGTGCCAGTAGTATAGACCCGGACAGAGATGACACAGATACGCAGTATTTT
CASSIDPDRDDTDTQYF
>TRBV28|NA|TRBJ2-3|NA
TGTGCCAGCAGCCGCGGGGGACACACAGATACGCAGTATTTT
CASSRGGHTDTQYF
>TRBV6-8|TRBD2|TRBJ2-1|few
TGTGCCAGCAGTTTATTGACGGGAGGCGAGGAGCAGTTCTTC
CASSLLTGGEEQFF
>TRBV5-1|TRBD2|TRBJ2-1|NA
TGCGCCAGCAGCAGTACTAGCGGGGGGACCAATGAGCAGTTCTTC
CASSSTSGGTNEQFF
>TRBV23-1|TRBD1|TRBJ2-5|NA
TGCGCCAGCGGTACAGGGGGCCCCGGGGAGACCCAGTACTTC
CASGTGGPGETQYF
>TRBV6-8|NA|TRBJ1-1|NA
TGTGCCAGCAGTTTAGACATAAACACTGAAGCTTTCTTT
CASSLDINTEAFF
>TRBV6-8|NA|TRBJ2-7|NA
TGTGCTAGCAGTGTAGGGTTCTACGAGCAGTACTTC
CASSVGFYEQYF
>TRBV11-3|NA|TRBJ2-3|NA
TGTGCCAGCAGCTTGGCCCACACTTCCACAGATACGCAGTATTTT
CASSLAHTSTDTQYF
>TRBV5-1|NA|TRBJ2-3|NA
TGCGCCAGCAGCTTTGGGCAGGGTGGGACAGATACGCAGTATTTT
CASSFGQGGTDTQYF
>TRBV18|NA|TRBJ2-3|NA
TGTGCCAGCTCATCTAGCACAGATACGCAGTATTTT
CASSSSTDTQYF
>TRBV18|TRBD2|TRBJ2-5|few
TGTGCTAGCTCACCAGGTAGAAGCGGGGGGACCCAAGAGACCCAGTACTTC
CASSPGRSGGTQETQYF
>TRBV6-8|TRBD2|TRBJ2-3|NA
TGTGCCAGCAGTTACTCACCTAGCGGGGTCACAGATACGCAGTATTTT
CASSYSPSGVTDTQYF
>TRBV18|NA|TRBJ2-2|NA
TGTGCCAGCTCACCACCGACAGGAGGCAACACCGGGGAGCTGTTTTTT
CASSPPTGGNTGELFF
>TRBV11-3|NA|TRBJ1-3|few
TGTGCCAGCAGCTCCGCCAGGGCCTCTCCTGGAAACACCATATATTTT
CASSSARASPGNTIYF
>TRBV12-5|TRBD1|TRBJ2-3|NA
TGTGCTAGTGAATACCGGGACAGGGGTTTTCCTAGCACAGATACGCAGTATTTT
CASEYRDRGFPSTDTQYF
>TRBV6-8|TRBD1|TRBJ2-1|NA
TGTGCCAGCAGCGGAACAGGGGGTCTCAATGAGCAGTTCTTC
CASSGTGGLNEQFF